One and the same sample provided the 17 T cell receptor beta chains below, sequenced in a study of human T cells and chemical hapten exposure. In TCRdb, the RACE reads were re-called with MiXCR into one record per CDR3 protein. The table includes approximately 350,000 distinct CDR3 sequences, around 7% detected once. This sample's time point: patch test 1, 2 weeks after DPC sensitization. Treatment indicated: therapeutic diphenylcyclopropenone sensitization with weekly scalp DPC. The specimen was whole blood, collected in connection with sensitization to the hapten diphenylcyclopropenone (DPC). The receptors derive from a woman aged 18-35 years with alopecia areata. Some clones in this sample may be carry-over from other donors' samples.

Comments on this clonotype: A single base separates this from a much larger clone, so it may be a read error. V is TRBV18 and J is TRBJ2-1; possibly TRBD2 for D (6 bases). Germline V gene sequence: CDR1 KGHSH, CDR2 LQKENI. The CDR3 length is 13 residues. For the CDR3, the DNA is TGTGCCAGCTCACCAAACGAGGGAGGTGAGCAGTTGTTC. The encoded protein is CASSPNEGGEQLF.

This clonotype has only a few counts. This chain joins TRBV7-9 and TRBJ1-5; D is uncertain. The germline CDR1 and CDR2 sequences are SEHNR and FQNEAQ (reference sequence). Trimming removed 5 bases at V and 6 bases at J, with 8 bases between. This CDR3 has 12 residues. CDR3 protein: CASSPVRQPQHF. Here the CDR3 DNA reads TGTGCCAGCAGCCCCGTCCGTCAGCCCCAGCATTTT.

This clonotype was seen more than once but under ten times. Its ends do not fully match the called genes, so a read error is possible. The chain has TRBV6-2 or TRBV6-3 and TRBJ2-3; no firm D call. Germline V gives CDR1 MNHEY, CDR2 SVGEGT. The length of the CDR3 is 13 residues. CDR3 loop: CASSHSNTDTQYF. CDR3 nucleotide sequence: TGTGCCAGCAGTCACTCGAACACAGATACGCAGTATTTT.

This chain uses TRBV6-2 or TRBV6-3 with TRBJ2-7, with 7 bases aligning to TRBD1. CDR1 is MNHEY, CDR2 SVGEGT, per germline. The CDR3 covers 16 residues. V shed 0 bases, J shed 7 bases, and the junction held 12 bases outside the gene matches. The CDR3, as DNA: TGTGCCAGCAGTTACTCGCGGAGCCGAGGGGGCTGGGAGCAGTACTTC. This gives the protein CASSYSRSRGGWEQYF.

This clonotype was seen more than once but under ten times. This rearrangement joins TRBV4-3 to TRBJ2-7; no reliable D call. This CDR3 comprises 16 residues. From germline, CDR1 is LGHNA and CDR2 YSLEER. V dropped 2 bases and J dropped 0 bases, with 14 bases sitting between them. The CDR3: CASSQSDRPPSYEQYF. Written as DNA, the CDR3 is TGCGCCAGCAGCCAATCCGACCGACCCCCCTCCTACGAGCAGTACTTC.

The gene calls are TRBV12-3 or TRBV12-4 and TRBJ2-3; D might be TRBD2 (7 bases). This CDR3 has 14 residues. The germline V and J ends were trimmed by 6 bases and 3 bases, with 13 bases remaining between them. The DNA of the CDR3 is TGTGCCAGCAGGGTAGGGGGGGGTACAGATACGCAGTATTTT. Translated, it gives CASRVGGGTDTQYF.

This clonotype has a handful of counts. This rearrangement joins TRBV2 to TRBJ1-4; D gene ambiguous. CDR1 SNHLY and CDR2 FYNNEI come from the germline V gene. This CDR3 region has 12 residues. The V end was cut by 8 bases, the J end by 11 bases, with 15 bases between. Written as DNA, the CDR3 is TGTGCCAGCTGTGGGGAACTGAGGAAACTGTTTTTT. The encoded protein is CASCGELRKLFF. Looking up the rest from reference TRBV2 and TRBJ1-4 gives the full variable domain: EPEVTQTPSHQVTQMGQEVILRCVPISNHLYFYWYRQILGQKVEFLVSFYNNEISEKSEIFDDQFSVERPDGSNFTLKIRSTKLEDSAMYFCASCGELRKLFFGSGTQLSVL.

This clonotype was seen at least ten times. The chain couples TRBV12-5 to TRBJ2-4; weak D call: TRBD1 (6 bases). The germline V and J ends were trimmed by 7 bases and 8 bases, with 18 bases remaining between them. The germline CDR1 and CDR2 sequences are LGHNT and FRNRAP. The CDR3 spans 14 residues. This CDR3 reads CASAPGTPPDIQYF. CDR3 nucleotides: TGTGCTAGTGCCCCCGGGACACCCCCGGACATTCAGTACTTC.

This clonotype was found a few times. The rearrangement joins TRBV7-9 to TRBJ2-5; D unresolved. The CDR3 is 14 amino acids. Deletions cut 4 bases from V and 4 bases from J, with 13 bases between. Germline CDR1 is SEHNR and CDR2 is FQNEAQ (reference sequence). The CDR3 DNA is TGTGCCAGCAGCTCGTCAACTTCCGGAGAGACCCAGTACTTC. Amino acids: CASSSSTSGETQYF.

At least ten counts were recorded for this clonotype. This chain links TRBV4-1 with TRBJ1-1; D gene uncertain. Trimming stripped 0 bases from V and 1 base from J, with 6 bases between. The CDR3 spans 14 residues. The germline CDR1 and CDR2 sequences are MGHRA and YSYEKL. In DNA form, the CDR3 reads TGCGCCAGCAGCCAAGATCCGTCGAACACTGAAGCTTTCTTT. Translated: CASSQDPSNTEAFF.

This clonotype was counted many times. J is TRBJ2-2 and V is TRBV24-1; D might be TRBD2 (5 bases). CDR1 is KGHDR and CDR2 is SFDVKD in the germline V gene. V was cut by 8 bases and J by 6 bases, with 18 bases left in between. The CDR3 is 15 residues long. CDR3 sequence reads: CATMGSSEYSGELFF. The DNA of the CDR3 is TGTGCCACCATGGGGAGCTCGGAGTATTCCGGGGAGCTGTTTTTT.

This clonotype has a handful of counts. This chain connects TRBV20-1 to TRBJ2-3; 8 bases map to TRBD2. This CDR3 region has 17 residues. Germline assignment: CDR1 DFQATT and CDR2 SNEGSKA (reference sequence). Unmatched junction bases numbered 13, after V lost 2 bases and J lost 3 bases. In DNA form, the CDR3 reads TGCAGTGCTAGACCGCTTTCGGGGGGGCCTGGAACAGATACGCAGTATTTT. Translating gives CSARPLSGGPGTDTQYF.

CDR3 sequence: CASSLGLAGEFF. Here the CDR3 DNA reads TGTGCCAGCAGTTTGGGACTAGCGGGGGAGTTCTTC. The rearrangement joins TRBV12-3 or TRBV12-4 to TRBJ2-1; 14 nucleotides agree with TRBD2. The CDR3 is made up of 12 amino acids. The V segment lost 3 bases and the J segment 14 bases; nucleotides outside the gene matches: 0.

About this clonotype: A much larger clone lies a single base off, so this may be a read error. The rearrangement joins TRBV18 to TRBJ1-1; D is undetermined. V was clipped by 2 bases and J by 0 bases, with 4 bases between them. This CDR3 is 13 amino acids long. CDR1 is KGHSH, CDR2 LQKENI, per germline. CDR3 sequence reads: CASSPGMNTEAFF. CDR3 DNA: TGTGCCAGCTCACCAGGGATGAACACTGAAGCTTTCTTT.

About this clonotype: A much bigger clone sits one base away, suggesting this may be a read error. The chain uses TRBV7-3 and TRBJ2-2; tentative D call: TRBD1 (5 bases). With 2 bases removed from V and 0 bases from J, the gap between germline ends came to 13 bases. Germline loops: CDR1 SGHTA, CDR2 FQGTGA. This CDR3 is 17 amino acids long. CDR3 DNA sequence: TGTGCCAGCAGCTTATGGTCAGGGTACCCGAACACCGGGGAGCTGTTTTTT. Protein: CASSLWSGYPNTGELFF.

This clonotype has just a few counts. The chain has TRBV5-1 and TRBJ1-1; no clear D. CDR1 and CDR2 (germline): SGHRS, YFSETQ. The CDR3 covers 14 residues. The V end lost 1 base, the J end lost 1 base, and 8 bases lay between the germline ends. CDR3 sequence (DNA): TGCGCCAGCAGCTTGTACAGTTCGAACACTGAAGCTTTCTTT. This encodes CASSLYSSNTEAFF.

In this sample, this clonotype turned up a few times. The chain carries TRBV2 and TRBJ2-7; TRBD2 aligns across 10 bases. The CDR3 sequence is 14 residues long. In germline, CDR1 is SNHLY, CDR2 FYNNEI. The V and J ends lost 6 bases and 3 bases, in that order; junction bases with no gene match: 5. This CDR3 is CASRGSGGNYEQYF. The CDR3 nucleotides read TGTGCCAGCAGAGGTAGCGGGGGGAACTACGAGCAGTACTTC. Complete variable domain (other parts from reference TRBV2 and TRBJ2-7): EPEVTQTPSHQVTQMGQEVILRCVPISNHLYFYWYRQILGQKVEFLVSFYNNEISEKSEIFDDQFSVERPDGSNFTLKIRSTKLEDSAMYFCASRGSGGNYEQYFGPGTRLTVT.